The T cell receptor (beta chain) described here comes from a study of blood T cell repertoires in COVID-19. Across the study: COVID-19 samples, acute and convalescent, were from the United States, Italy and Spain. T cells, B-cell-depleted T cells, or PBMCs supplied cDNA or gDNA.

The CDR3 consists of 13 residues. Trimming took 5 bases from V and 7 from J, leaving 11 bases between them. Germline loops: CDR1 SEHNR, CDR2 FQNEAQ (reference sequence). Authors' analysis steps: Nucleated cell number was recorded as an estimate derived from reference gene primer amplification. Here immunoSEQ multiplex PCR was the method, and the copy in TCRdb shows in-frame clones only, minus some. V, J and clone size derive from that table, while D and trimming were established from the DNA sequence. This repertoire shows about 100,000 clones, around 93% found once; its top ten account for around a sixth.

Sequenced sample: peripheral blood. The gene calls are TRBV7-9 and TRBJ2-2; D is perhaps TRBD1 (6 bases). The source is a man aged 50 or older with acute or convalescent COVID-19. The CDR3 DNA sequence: TGTGCCAGCAGCGGCAACAGGGACGGGGAGCTGTTTTTT. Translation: CASSGNRDGELFF.